These T cell receptor beta chains were read from a single sample in a study of long-term antiretroviral therapy in people with HIV. Profiled with immunoSEQ multiplex PCR; TCRdb holds only in-frame clones, not every one. The table lists approximately 17,000 clones, roughly 80% of them singletons, with around 18% in the top ten. The source was unsorted PBMCs, collected 0.6 years after starting antiretroviral therapy. All receptors derive from a woman younger than 30 with HIV. CDR3s include the opening cysteine and the closing phenylalanine or tryptophan. A D gene is named only where the DNA matches it firmly. Only part of the rows carry a size: once, few, many, or a class if the clone is expanded.

>TRBD1|.|TRBJ1-1|TRBV6-1
TGTGCCAGCAGTGCCTCAGGGGGACAGAGGACTGAAGCTTTCTTT
CASSASGGQRTEAFF
>TRBD2|few|TRBJ2-1|TRBV7-9
TGTGCCAGCCAGGGACTAGCGATATACAATGAGCAGTTCTTC
CASQGLAIYNEQFF
>.|.|TRBJ1-1|TRBV7-9
TGTGCCAGCAGCTTAGGAATCCAGGGTTGGGACACTGAAGCTTTCTTT
CASSLGIQGWDTEAFF
>TRBD1|.|TRBJ2-7|TRBV6-5
TGTGCCAGCAGTTACGGCAGGGGGCAGTACGAGCAGTACTTC
CASSYGRGQYEQYF
>.|once|TRBJ2-2|TRBV28
TGTGCCAGCAGCTCCAGATTTGGGGAGCTGTTTTTT
CASSSRFGELFF
>.|.|TRBJ1-1|TRBV28
TGTGCCAGCAGTTTAGGGGAAACAGGCACTGAAGCTTTCTTT
CASSLGETGTEAFF
>.|.|TRBJ2-7|TRBV5-1
TGCGCCAGCAGGAGGGGCGATTCCTCCTACGAGCAGTACTTC
CASRRGDSSYEQYF
>.|.|TRBJ2-1|TRBV27
TGTGCCAGCAGTTTTGCGAGGTACAATGAGCAGTTCTTC
CASSFARYNEQFF
>TRBD1|.|TRBJ2-1|TRBV7-3
TGTGCCAGCAGCTCAAGGACAGGCAACAATGAGCAGTTCTTC
CASSSRTGNNEQFF
>.|.|TRBJ2-1|TRBV15
TGTGCCACCAGCAGGGAACGGGGGTACAATGAGCAGTTCTTC
CATSRERGYNEQFF
>.|.|TRBJ2-7|TRBV6-5
TGTGCCAGCAGTTACTCAGGCGGCTCCTACGAGCAGTACTTC
CASSYSGGSYEQYF
>TRBD1|once|TRBJ2-1|TRBV5-3
TGTGCCAGAAGCCACCTGGACAGGTCGGAAGGTGAGCAGTTCTTC
CARSHLDRSEGEQFF
>TRBD2|.|TRBJ2-7|TRBV18
TGTGCCAGCTCACTGGGGACTAGCGGTTCCTACGAGCAGTACTTC
CASSLGTSGSYEQYF
>.|.|TRBJ2-7|TRBV18
TGTGCCAGCTCACCACTAGGGGCCCCTCAGGGGCAGTACTTC
CASSPLGAPQGQYF
>.|.|TRBJ1-1|TRBV10-1
TGCGCCAGCAGTGGAACAGGACAGCAGAACACTGAAGCTTTCTTT
CASSGTGQQNTEAFF
>.|medium-sized|TRBJ1-2|TRBV5-1
TGCGCCAGCACTACCCCCGGGACGGGATATGGCTACACCTTC
CASTTPGTGYGYTF
>.|.|TRBJ1-5|TRBV5-6
TGTGCCAGCAGCCTAAATCCGGGGAATCAGCCCCAGCATTTT
CASSLNPGNQPQHF
>TRBD1|once|TRBJ1-1|TRBV4-3
TGCGCCAGCAGCCAAAAACAGGGGTCAGGAGGCACTGAAGCTTTCTTT
CASSQKQGSGGTEAFF
>.|.|TRBJ1-3|TRBV5-1
TGCGCCAGCAGTTCCCAAGGGTCTGGAAACACCATATATTTT
CASSSQGSGNTIYF
>.|.|TRBJ2-7|TRBV4-1
TGCGCCAGCAGCCAAGATACCCCCTTCGAGCAGTACTTC
CASSQDTPFEQYF
>TRBD2|few|TRBJ2-2|TRBV7-3
TGTGCCAGCAGCTTAAGCGGGAGCGGCCCCGGGGAGCTGTTTTTT
CASSLSGSGPGELFF
>TRBD1|few|TRBJ1-6|TRBV7-9
TGTGCCAGCAGCCCAGGGGGGGGATTAGCCCTCCACTTT
CASSPGGGLALHF
>.|.|TRBJ2-7|TRBV27
TGTGCCAGCAGTTCCATCGGGTCTCATTTCTACGAGCAGTACTTC
CASSSIGSHFYEQYF
>.|once|TRBJ2-2|TRBV18
TGTGCCAGCTCACCTCCCGGGTCTCCCGCCGACACCGGGGAGCTGTTTTTT
CASSPPGSPADTGELFF
>.|.|TRBJ1-6|TRBV7-9
TGTGCCAGCAGCGTCGTAGGGGGTAATTCACCCCTCCACTTT
CASSVVGGNSPLHF
>.|.|TRBJ2-1|TRBV9
TGTGCCAGCAGCGAAGCAGACTCCTACAATGAGCAGTTCTTC
CASSEADSYNEQFF
>.|.|TRBJ1-1|TRBV14
TGTGCCAGCAGCCCTTGGGCGGGGGGCGAAGGTGAAGCTTTCTTT
CASSPWAGGEGEAFF
>.|.|TRBJ2-7|TRBV30
TGTGCCTGGAAGGCCCAGAGGAGGGCCGAGTACTACGAGCAGTACTTC
CAWKAQRRAEYYEQYF
>.|.|TRBJ1-2|TRBV5-1
TGCGCCAGCAGGGGCGGGCCCGGGAGTGGTGGCTACACCTTC
CASRGGPGSGGYTF
>.|.|TRBJ1-1|TRBV5-4
TGTGCCAGCAGTTTTCCCGGTATGCGGACTGAAGCTTTCTTT
CASSFPGMRTEAFF
>.|medium-sized|TRBJ2-2|TRBV6-6
TGTGCCAGTTTCTCTCCGGGGGAGCTCACCGGGGAGCTGTTTTTT
CASFSPGELTGELFF